The 15 T cell receptor beta chains given below trace back to one sample, sequenced in a study of T cells in Graves' hyperthyroidism and ophthalmopathy. RNA transcripts provided the source from which TCR beta CDR3 regions were amplified. Researchers ran a first-round RT-PCR on the TCR CDR3 using the HTBI primer set. TCRdb processed the multiplex PCR reads anew with MiXCR; each CDR3 protein has one entry. In the table there are about 560,000 distinct CDR3 sequences, around 13% of which are singletons. Material: blood. The receptors here all came from a woman between 40 and 55 years old with Graves' hyperthyroidism.

About this clonotype itself: This may stem from a read error, because a much larger clone lies one nucleotide away. V is TRBV7-2 and J is TRBJ1-1; D not resolved. This CDR3 spans 11 amino acids. With 6 bases removed from V and 7 bases from J, the gap between germline ends came to 9 bases. Germline V gene lookup returns CDR1 SGHTA and CDR2 FQGNSA. The CDR3 DNA sequence: TGTGCCAGCAGAACCGGGGTTGAAGCTTTCTTT. Amino acids: CASRTGVEAFF.

Notes on this clonotype: This sequence may be a read error, since a much larger clone differs from it by one base. The rearrangement uses TRBV2 and TRBJ2-7, with D perhaps being TRBD1 or TRBD2 (5 bases each). This CDR3 is built from 13 residues. Germline loops: CDR1 SNHLY, CDR2 FYNNEI. V dropped 4 bases and J dropped 1 base, with 8 bases sitting between them. CDR3 residues: CASSAGRSYEQYF. The DNA of the CDR3 is TGTGCCAGCAGTGCGGGACGGTCCTACGAGCAGTACTTC. Based on the CDR3 plus reference TRBV2 and TRBJ2-7, the full variable domain is EPEVTQTPSHQVTQMGQEVILRCVPISNHLYFYWYRQILGQKVEFLVSFYNNEISEKSEIFDDQFSVERPDGSNFTLKIRSTKLEDSAMYFCASSAGRSYEQYFGPGTRLTVT.

In the case of this clonotype: Just one base apart from a much larger clone, this may be a read error. The rearrangement joins TRBV30 to TRBJ2-7; 10 bases line up with TRBD2. The CDR3 spans 11 residues. Germline loops: CDR1 GTSNPN, CDR2 SVGIG (reference sequence). V lost 5 bases, J lost 6 bases, and 1 base stayed unmatched. The CDR3 protein is CAWERGGEQYF. For the CDR3, the DNA is TGTGCCTGGGAGCGGGGGGGCGAGCAGTACTTC. The whole variable domain, remainder taken from reference TRBV30 and TRBJ2-7, is SQTIHQWPATLVQPVGSPLSLECTVEGTSNPNLYWYRQAAGRGLQLLFYSVGIGQISSEVPQNLSASRPQDRQFILSSKKLLLSDSGFYLCAWERGGEQYFGPGTRLTVT.

This clonotype was recorded at least ten times. This rearrangement joins TRBV5-1 to TRBJ2-5; 7 bases align to TRBD1. Trimming removed 4 bases from V and 1 base from J; junction bases left unmatched: 4. Germline V gene sequence: CDR1 SGHRS, CDR2 YFSETQ. The CDR3 has 14 amino acids. The DNA for the CDR3 is TGCGCCAGCAGCACGGGACAGCGCCAAGAGACCCAGTACTTC. Protein sequence: CASSTGQRQETQYF.

V usage is TRBV28 and J usage is TRBJ1-5; TRBD1 is a possible D gene (6 bases). CDR1 and CDR2 from the germline V gene are MDHEN and SYDVKM. V dropped 7 bases and J dropped 9 bases, with 10 bases sitting between them. This CDR3 region has 11 residues. The CDR3 region has the DNA TGTGCCAGCAACAGGGAACTGCCCCAGCATTTT. It codes for CASNRELPQHF. The variable domain in full, completed from reference TRBV28 and TRBJ1-5, reads DVKVTQSSRYLVKRTGEKVFLECVQDMDHENMFWYRQDPGLGLRLIYFSYDVKMKEKGDIPEGYSVSREKKERFSLILESASTNQTSMYLCASNRELPQHFGDGTRLSIL.

The rearrangement uses TRBV19 and TRBJ2-1, with D possibly TRBD1 on 6 matching bases. This CDR3 comprises 13 residues. CDR1 and CDR2 from the germline V gene are LNHDA and SQIVND (reference sequence). The germline V and J ends were trimmed by 3 bases and 15 bases, with 18 bases remaining between them. The CDR3 DNA reads as TGTGCCAGTAGTATTGGAACAGGGACCTTCCGGTTCTTC. Amino acid sequence: CASSIGTGTFRFF. Combining the CDR3 with reference TRBV19 and TRBJ2-1 gives the whole variable domain DGGITQSPKYLFRKEGQNVTLSCEQNLNHDAMYWYRQDPGQGLRLIYYSQIVNDFQKGDIAEGYSVSREKKESFPLTVTSAQKNPTAFYLCASSIGTGTFRFFGPGTRLTVL.

This clonotype was observed a few times. The V and J genes are TRBV20-1 and TRBJ2-3, with TRBD1 identical over 9 bases. There are 14 residues in the CDR3. The ends lost 6 bases at V and 2 bases at J; junction bases unmatched: 6. The germline gives CDR1 DFQATT, CDR2 SNEGSKA (reference sequence). The CDR3, as DNA: TGCAGTGCCCAACGGACAGGGGTCACAGATACGCAGTATTTT. It specifies CSAQRTGVTDTQYF.

The J gene is TRBJ2-3, the V gene TRBV24-1; 8 bases align to TRBD2. The CDR3 spans 17 residues. Germline assignment: CDR1 KGHDR and CDR2 SFDVKD. V gave up 3 bases and J gave up 1 base; unmatched junction bases: 8. This CDR3 is CATSDTGTRTGTDTQYF. The CDR3 DNA reads TGTGCCACCAGTGATACCGGGACTAGGACGGGCACAGATACGCAGTATTTT.

This clonotype appeared many times. The V and J genes are TRBV28 and TRBJ2-7; possibly TRBD2 for D (6 bases). This CDR3 spans 15 amino acids. Germline lookup yields CDR1 MDHEN and CDR2 SYDVKM. Trimming left V 5 bases short and J 2 bases short, with 16 bases between. For the CDR3, the DNA is TGTGCCAGCAGTCCGGGGGAACGCAGAACCTACGAGCAGTACTTC. Amino acid sequence: CASSPGERRTYEQYF.

This clonotype turned up a few times. The rearrangement joins TRBV6-1 to TRBJ2-1; 12 nucleotides align to TRBD2. The CDR3 has 17 amino acids. Germline CDR1 reads MNHNS; CDR2 reads SASEGT. V dropped 0 bases and J dropped 4; count of bases not matched to a gene: 4. This CDR3 reads CASSEALAGGLYNEQFF. CDR3 DNA sequence: TGTGCCAGCAGTGAAGCTCTAGCGGGAGGGTTATACAATGAGCAGTTCTTC.

The genes are TRBV4-1 and TRBJ1-5; D call uncertain. The CDR3 is 13 amino acids. V was clipped by 1 base and J by 6 bases, with 7 bases between them. Germline assignment: CDR1 MGHRA and CDR2 YSYEKL. CDR3 sequence (DNA): TGCGCCAGCAGCCAAGGTTTATCTCAGCCCCAGCATTTT. This codes for CASSQGLSQPQHF.

The gene calls are TRBV7-8 and TRBJ2-3, with 14 bases that match TRBD2. The V gene end was trimmed by 4 bases and the J gene end by 6 bases; junction bases not matched to a gene: 6. Germline CDR1 and CDR2: SGHVS and FQNEAQ. The CDR3 length is 16 residues. The CDR3 bases are TGTGCCAGCAGCTCGACTAGCGGGGGGGGTGAGGATACGCAGTATTTT. Protein product: CASSSTSGGGEDTQYF. Together with reference TRBV7-8 and TRBJ2-3, the CDR3 gives the full variable domain: GAGVSQSPRYKVAKRGQDVALRCDPISGHVSLFWYQQALGQGPEFLTYFQNEAQLDKSGLPSDRFFAERPEGSVSTLKIQRTQQEDSAVYLCASSSTSGGGEDTQYFGPGTRLTVL.

The sample holds a few counts of this clonotype. The chain joins TRBV19 to TRBJ2-2; 11 bases are shared with TRBD2. The CDR3 contains 20 residues. V shed 9 bases, J shed 4 bases, and the junction held 22 bases outside the gene matches. Germline values: CDR1 LNHDA, CDR2 SQIVND (reference sequence). As DNA, the CDR3 is TGTGCCAGCTGTGCACTAAGCCTAGCGGGAGGTGGCTTTGGCACCGGGGAGCTGTTTTTT. This encodes CASCALSLAGGGFGTGELFF.

This clonotype has at least ten counts. The chain joins TRBV3-1 to TRBJ1-6, with unresolved D. The CDR3 has 15 residues. Germline V gives CDR1 LGHDT, CDR2 YNNKEL (reference sequence). The ends were cut back, 0 bases at V and 10 bases at J, with 13 bases in the middle. CDR3 bases: TGTGCCAGCAGCCAAGACTGGGCAGTTGGCTCACCCCTCCACTTT. This sequence encodes CASSQDWAVGSPLHF. Variable domain in full (rest from reference TRBV3-1 and TRBJ1-6): DTAVSQTPKYLVTQMGNDKSIKCEQNLGHDTMYWYKQDSKKFLKIMFSYNNKELIINETVPNRFSPKSPDKAHLNLHINSLELGDSAVYFCASSQDWAVGSPLHFGNGTRLTVT.

The table lists this clonotype with many counts. The J gene is TRBJ2-5, the V gene TRBV11-2, with 8 nucleotides matching TRBD1. The V gene's germline CDR1 is SGHAT and CDR2 FQNNGV. The CDR3 extends over 13 amino acids. The V segment lost 6 bases and the J segment 5 bases; nucleotides outside the gene matches: 5. The CDR3 nucleotides are TGTGCCAGCAGTCCCAGGGGGCAGGAGACCCAGTACTTC. Protein product: CASSPRGQETQYF.